A single sample is the source of the 5 T cell receptor beta chains below, sequenced in a study of T cell responses to AZD1222 COVID-19 vaccine. The table came from immunoSEQ multiplex PCR; TCRdb's copy has only in-frame clones and leaves some out. The sample yields roughly 120,000 clones, 75% to 95% seen once. The source was peripheral blood, collected 28 days after the second dose of the MenACWY control vaccine. These receptors were collected from an adult who received the MenACWY meningococcal vaccine as a control.

This clone was detected only a few times. The chain recombines TRBV18 with TRBJ1-5, with D hard to call. This CDR3 has 15 residues. Germline CDR1 is KGHSH and CDR2 is LQKENI. Deletions cut 2 bases from V and 0 bases from J, with 8 bases between. The CDR3 sequence is CASSPDNYSNQPQHF. As DNA, the CDR3 is TGTGCCAGCTCACCAGACAACTATAGCAATCAGCCCCAGCATTTT.

The rearrangement uses TRBV11-3 and TRBJ2-3, with 7 nucleotides matching TRBD1. The CDR3 is made up of 15 amino acids. The V gene end was trimmed by 3 bases and the J gene end by 2 bases; junction bases not matched to a gene: 5. Per germline, CDR1 SGHNT and CDR2 YENEEA. CDR3 DNA: TGTGCCAGCAGCTTTCGAGACAGGGACACAGATACGCAGTATTTT. Translated: CASSFRDRDTDTQYF.

The rearrangement uses TRBV27 and TRBJ2-7, with D unclear. The CDR3 spans 12 residues. Germline loops: CDR1 MNHEY, CDR2 SMNVEV (reference sequence). The V and J ends lost 0 bases and 0 bases respectively, with 0 bases between them. The CDR3 region is CASSLSSYEQYF. DNA of the CDR3: TGTGCCAGCAGTTTATCCTCCTACGAGCAGTACTTC.

The chain employs TRBV11-2 and TRBJ2-1, with 9 bases that match TRBD1. Per the germline V gene, CDR1 is SGHAT and CDR2 is FQNNGV. J was trimmed by 9 bases and V by 3 bases; bases with no gene match: 15. This CDR3 has 17 amino acids. CDR3: CASSLDLLQGARGEQFF. The CDR3 DNA sequence: TGTGCCAGCAGCTTGGACCTTCTACAGGGGGCACGGGGTGAGCAGTTCTTC.

This sequence joins TRBV18 and TRBJ1-4, with D uncertain. The CDR3 totals 13 residues. Germline assignment: CDR1 KGHSH and CDR2 LQKENI. Trimming stripped 3 bases from V and 13 bases from J, with 15 bases between. This CDR3 reads CASSPADQTGLFF. DNA of the CDR3: TGTGCCAGCTCACCTGCTGATCAAACGGGACTGTTTTTT.